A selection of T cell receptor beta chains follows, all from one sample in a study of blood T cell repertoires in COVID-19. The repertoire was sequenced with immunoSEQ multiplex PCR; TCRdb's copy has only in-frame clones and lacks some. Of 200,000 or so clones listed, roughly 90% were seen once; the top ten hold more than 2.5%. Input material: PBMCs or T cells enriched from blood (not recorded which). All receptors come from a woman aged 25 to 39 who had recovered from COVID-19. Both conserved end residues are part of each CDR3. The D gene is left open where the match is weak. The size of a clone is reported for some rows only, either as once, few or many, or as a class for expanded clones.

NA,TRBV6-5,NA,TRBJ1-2,TGTGCCAGCAGTTACTCCCGGACAGATCGGGACTATGGCTACACCTTC,CASSYSRTDRDYGYTF
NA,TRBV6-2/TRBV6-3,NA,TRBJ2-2,TGTGCCAGCAGTTCACCTCGACTGATCTCAGCGAACACCGGGGAGCTGTTTTTT,CASSSPRLISANTGELFF
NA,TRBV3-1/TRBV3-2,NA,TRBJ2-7,TGTGCCAGCAGCCGAGAACAGGGCTACGAGCAGTACTTC,CASSREQGYEQYF
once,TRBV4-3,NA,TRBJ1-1,TGCGCCAGCAGCCAAGATCACAGTTTGAACACTGAAGCTTTCTTT,CASSQDHSLNTEAFF
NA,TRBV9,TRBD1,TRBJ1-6,TGTGCCAGCAGCGTAGGAGGACAGGGGACTTCACCCCTCCACTTT,CASSVGGQGTSPLHF
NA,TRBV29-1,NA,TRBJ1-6,TGCAGCGTCCCGGGGCCCAGACTTACAGGGCGTTCACCCCTCCACTTT,CSVPGPRLTGRSPLHF
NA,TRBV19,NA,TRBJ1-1,TGTGCCAGTAGTATAGGACAGCCCACTGAAGCTTTCTTT,CASSIGQPTEAFF
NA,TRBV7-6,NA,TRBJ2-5,TGTGCCAGCAGCTTAGGGCCCCCGGGCCGGGGAGAGACCCAGTACTTC,CASSLGPPGRGETQYF
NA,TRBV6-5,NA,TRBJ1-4,TGTGCCAGCAGTTCCTCCGGTACAGCTGAAAAACTGTTTTTT,CASSSSGTAEKLFF
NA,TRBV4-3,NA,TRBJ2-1,TGCGCCAGCAGCCATTCTGGACGGACATACAATGAGCAGTTCTTC,CASSHSGRTYNEQFF
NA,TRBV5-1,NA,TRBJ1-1,TGCGCCAGCAGCTTTCGGACAGACGACACTGAAGCTTTCTTT,CASSFRTDDTEAFF
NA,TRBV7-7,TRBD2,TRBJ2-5,TGTGCCAGCAGCTTAGGCCTAGCGGGGGGAAAAGAGACCCAGTACTTC,CASSLGLAGGKETQYF
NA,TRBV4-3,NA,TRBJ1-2,TGCGCCAGCAGCCAACTATACTCAGGGGATGGGGGCTACACCTTC,CASSQLYSGDGGYTF
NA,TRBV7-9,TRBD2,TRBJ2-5,TGTGCCAGCAGTTCAACTAGCGGGGGGATCCAAGAGACCCAGTACTTC,CASSSTSGGIQETQYF
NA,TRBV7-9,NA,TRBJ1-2,TGTGCCAGCAGCTTAACAAGCGGGTGGGGCTACACCTTC,CASSLTSGWGYTF
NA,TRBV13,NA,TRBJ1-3,TGTGCCAGCAGCTTAGGGTCCAGGGACAATGGAAACACCATATATTTT,CASSLGSRDNGNTIYF
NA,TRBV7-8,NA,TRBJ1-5,TGTGCCAGCAGCTTTCTTTCCGGGACACAATATAGCAATCAGCCCCAGCATTTT,CASSFLSGTQYSNQPQHF
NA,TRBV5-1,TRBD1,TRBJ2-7,TGCGCCAGCGGACGGGACAGCTACGAGCAGTACTTC,CASGRDSYEQYF